This section outlines one TCR beta chain sequence together with its context. The antigen it binds to is not known. No base-level quality is on record; no much larger clone is a single base apart. This sample is part of a study of T cell responses to AZD1222 COVID-19 vaccine (dated by TCRdb to 2020 to 2023). At the level of the whole study: A total of 230 to 250 trial participants underwent TCR sequencing, of whom about 210 received two doses of AZD1222 and some 26 received two doses of the MenACWY control vaccine. Trial participants were enrolled by age into 18-55, 56-69 and 70-plus year subgroups, with about 150, 28 and 57 TCR-sequenced participants respectively. Broader findings and caveats from the paper: Only a handful of AZD1222 recipients were SARS-CoV-2 seropositive at baseline, limiting conclusions about previously exposed vaccinees. Participants were mostly white British and included more females than males, and it was suggested by the authors that clonal diversity may have been underestimated. The whole spike protein was spanned by vaccine-associated CD4 TCRs, and dominant responses were seen in regions 160-218 and 743-854. The 56-69-year group was small, and its depth increase did not reach significance, likely because of low power. Spike-specific TCR breadth and depth rose significantly after two AZD1222 doses compared with day 0 and with MenACWY recipients. Nearly half of unique spike-specific TCRs reportedly recognized epitopes outside regions mutated in the B.1.351 and B.1.1.7 variants. Because no samples from the day 14 peak response were available, repertoires could be characterized only after the peak T cell response.

The CDR3 regions of human TCRbeta chains were analyzed by immunosequencing. The authors' analysis ran thus. TCRs in the repertoires were compared against a reference library of SARS-CoV-2-specific TCRs that had been generated with the MIRA antigen-specificity platform. Breadth meant the fraction of unique TCRs that were SARS-CoV-2-associated, whereas depth meant the fraction of total T cells that were SARS-CoV-2-associated. Using the MIRA data, each spike-specific TCR was assigned both to the spike region to which the TCR was reactive and to a CD4 or CD8 class. Log10-transformed breadth and depth values were compared by one-way ANOVA with Sidak's multiple comparisons tests. As stored in TCRdb, this immuneACCESS dataset retains in-frame rearrangements with V and J assigned. A fraction of the clones does not appear; measured against another copy, unresolved V genes explain less than half of the discrepancy, and the remainder lacks a known reason. D and trimming come from the DNA, and the V and J calls and clone size come from that table. The sample table records 150,000 to 200,000 clones; about nine tenths of these occur just once. The biggest ten clones account for around 2% of the sample.

CDR1 and CDR2 are read off the germline V gene as KGHDR and SFDVKD. Measured from the cysteine to the phenylalanine, the CDR3 is 17 residues long. The DNA shown is the 51-base CDR3, in frame from base 1. V ends up 1 base short and J 2 bases short, with an unmatched junction base count of 3. The time point label for this specimen denotes: about 28 days (+/-7) after the second vaccine dose. AZD1222 recipients with second doses at about 4 weeks or about 12 weeks were pooled, because spike-specific TCR depth and breadth did not differ between schedules. Vaccinee samples were obtained from the UK trials COV001 and COV002, which included a single-blind randomized controlled phase 2/3 trial of AZD1222 (ChAdOx1 nCoV-19) in healthy adults. Trial participant PBMC samples were collected at day 0 and day 28 after the second dose for TCRbeta chain sequencing.

Rearrangement joined TRBV24-1 to TRBJ2-1; TRBD2 agrees with 11 junctional bases. The material was peripheral blood, obtained 28 days after the second AZD1222 dose. This TCR derives from an adult who received the AZD1222 COVID-19 vaccine. The sequenced DNA is TGTGCCACCAGTGATTTTAGCGGGGGGGACCCCTACAATGAGCAGTTCTTC. This yields the protein CATSDFSGGDPYNEQFF.